The 27 T cell receptor beta chains below come from one sample, sequenced in a study of CD8 T cells in Susac syndrome. After extraction with the RNeasy kit, roughly 0.5 to 1 ug of the RNA was reverse transcribed using random hexamers. MiXCR, run by TCRdb on the immunoSEQ multiplex PCR reads, gives a single entry per CDR3 protein. The repertoire holds around 200,000 distinct CDR3 sequences, with about 93% as singletons. The sample consisted of CD8+ T cells from PBMCs. Receptors were obtained from a human donor with multiple sclerosis.

The J gene is TRBJ2-7, the V gene TRBV12-3 or TRBV12-4; D is uncertain. Trimming took off 2 bases at V and 6 bases at J, with 5 bases between the two ends. The CDR3 loop spans 11 amino acids. The CDR3 coding sequence is TGTGCCAGCAGTTTAAATCGCGAGCAGTACTTC. The encoded protein is CASSLNREQYF.

CDR3 residues: CASSFKDMNTEAFF. CDR3 sequence (DNA): TGTGCCAGCAGCTTTAAAGACATGAACACTGAAGCTTTCTTT. The chain combines TRBV7-9 with TRBJ1-1; no definite D call. CDR1 is SEHNR, CDR2 FQNEAQ, per germline (reference sequence). Trimming cost V 3 bases and J 0 bases, with 8 bases left between them. The CDR3 is 14 residues long.

This clonotype was seen only once. The V gene is TRBV6-4, the J gene TRBJ2-5; the D is unclear. The V gene lost 7 bases and the J gene lost 1 base, with 25 bases spanning the gap. The CDR3 covers 18 residues. The germline V gene has CDR1 MRHNA and CDR2 SNTAGT. This CDR3 is CASMIRHPLLFRQETQYF. CDR3 in DNA: TGTGCCAGCATGATAAGGCACCCTTTACTTTTCCGCCAAGAGACCCAGTACTTC.

V gene TRBV28 combines with J gene TRBJ2-1, with D possibly being TRBD2 (6 bases). Germline values: CDR1 MDHEN, CDR2 SYDVKM. The CDR3 has 17 residues. The germline V and J ends were trimmed by 4 bases and 0 bases, with 16 bases remaining between them. The CDR3 here is CASSSSRYGGSYNEQFF. DNA for the CDR3: TGTGCCAGCAGTTCTAGTAGGTACGGGGGCTCCTACAATGAGCAGTTCTTC.

This clonotype was seen more than once but under ten times. The chain links TRBV19 to TRBJ1-1, with D perhaps TRBD1 (5 bases). V was pared by 4 bases and J by 0 bases, with 6 bases between. Germline V gene lookup returns CDR1 LNHDA and CDR2 SQIVND (reference sequence). The CDR3 loop spans 13 amino acids. CDR3 DNA sequence: TGTGCCAGTAGTACGGGGGTGAACACTGAAGCTTTCTTT. Encoded protein: CASSTGVNTEAFF.

J is TRBJ2-1 and V is TRBV10-3, with TRBD2 identical over 12 bases. With 3 bases clipped from V and 2 bases from J, the junction kept 20 bases outside the gene matches. The CDR3 is 22 amino acids. Germline V gene data show CDR1 as ENHRY and CDR2 as SYGVKD. The CDR3 reads CAISDILAGGRTRSGPYNEQFF. For the CDR3, the DNA is TGTGCCATCAGTGATATACTAGCGGGAGGCCGTACGCGATCGGGCCCCTACAATGAGCAGTTCTTC.

The V gene is TRBV4-3, the J gene TRBJ1-1; D ambiguous. Germline V lookup: CDR1 LGHNA, CDR2 YSLEER. The CDR3 is 14 amino acids. V dropped 8 bases and J dropped 0 bases, with 13 bases sitting between them. In nucleotides, the CDR3 is TGCGCCAGCCGAGATGGGTTTTTGAACACTGAAGCTTTCTTT. Translated: CASRDGFLNTEAFF.

This chain links TRBV3-1 with TRBJ2-4; TRBD1 aligns across 7 bases. Germline-derived CDR1 and CDR2 are LGHDT and YNNKEL (reference sequence). V lost 0 bases, J lost 0 bases, and 8 bases stayed unmatched. The CDR3 length is 18 residues. In DNA form, the CDR3 reads TGTGCCAGCAGCCAAGACCGACCGGGACAGCTAGCCAAAAACATTCAGTACTTC. This sequence encodes CASSQDRPGQLAKNIQYF.

This rearrangement joins TRBV13 to TRBJ2-7, with 10 positions matching TRBD1. The CDR3 is 14 residues long. Germline lookup yields CDR1 PRHDT and CDR2 FYEKMQ (reference sequence). Germline trimming cut 4 bases from V and 6 bases from J; bases unmatched to any gene: 6. The CDR3 nucleotides are TGTGCCAGCAGCTCCGGGACAGGGGTTACCGAGCAGTACTTC. This sequence encodes CASSSGTGVTEQYF.

The chain recombines TRBV27 with TRBJ2-7, with 7 bases fitting TRBD1. This CDR3 has 11 amino acids. Trimming removed 11 bases from V and 7 bases from J; junction bases left unmatched: 8. CDR1 is MNHEY, CDR2 SMNVEV, per germline (reference sequence). This CDR3 reads CASFRGSEQYF. Here the CDR3 DNA reads TGTGCCTCTTTCAGGGGGAGTGAGCAGTACTTC.

The chain has TRBV13 and TRBJ1-1, with D unclear. Germline-derived CDR1 and CDR2 are PRHDT and FYEKMQ (reference sequence). V dropped 4 bases and J dropped 8 bases, with 20 bases sitting between them. This CDR3 spans 15 amino acids. The CDR3 DNA sequence: TGTGCCAGCAGCTACACCACCTTGGGTCAATTGGAAGCTTTCTTT. Its protein product is CASSYTTLGQLEAFF.

This clonotype was detected a few times. V and J are TRBV5-1 and TRBJ2-3; possibly TRBD1 for D (6 bases). The V end was cut by 4 bases, the J end by 4 bases, with 10 bases between. The CDR3 is made up of 13 amino acids. Germline V lookup: CDR1 SGHRS, CDR2 YFSETQ. The CDR3 spells CASSSEGADTQYF. CDR3 sequence (DNA): TGCGCCAGCAGCAGCGAGGGGGCAGATACGCAGTATTTT.

The genes are TRBV4-2 and TRBJ2-1; TRBD2 aligns across 7 bases. The V and J ends lost 0 bases and 8 bases, in that order; junction bases with no gene match: 10. Germline CDR1 is LGHNA and CDR2 is YNFKEQ. The CDR3 is 16 residues long. The CDR3 sequence is CASSQEELAARDEQFF. CDR3 DNA: TGTGCCAGCAGCCAAGAGGAGCTAGCGGCGAGGGATGAGCAGTTCTTC.

The chain combines TRBV29-1 with TRBJ2-1; 14 nucleotides align to TRBD2. This CDR3 contains 16 residues. The V segment lost 6 bases and the J segment 7 bases; nucleotides outside the gene matches: 11. Germline V gene data show CDR1 as SQVTM and CDR2 as ANQGSEA. CDR3 residues: CSVGLAGEVGINEQFF. CDR3 nucleotides: TGCAGCGTGGGACTAGCGGGAGAGGTTGGTATTAATGAGCAGTTCTTC.

The V gene is TRBV11-2, the J gene TRBJ2-7; 10 positions agree with TRBD1. The CDR3 is 13 amino acids. Trimming cost V 0 bases and J 12 bases; bases outside gene matches: 5. Per germline, CDR1 SGHAT and CDR2 FQNNGV. CDR3 nucleotide sequence: TGTGCCAGCAGCTTAGAAGGACAGGGGGGTTCGTACTTC. Protein: CASSLEGQGGSYF.

The rearrangement joins TRBV19 to TRBJ2-5; 11 nucleotides align to TRBD2. The CDR3 length is 15 residues. CDR1 and CDR2 (germline): LNHDA, SQIVND (reference sequence). The junction had 4 bases not matched to a gene; V was cut back by 3 bases and J by 4 bases. The chain's CDR3 is CASSIYLAGGETQYF. DNA for the CDR3: TGTGCCAGTAGTATCTACCTAGCGGGAGGAGAGACCCAGTACTTC.

The chain has TRBV6-5 and TRBJ2-2; 14 nucleotides line up with TRBD2. J was trimmed by 8 bases and V by 2 bases; bases with no gene match: 7. Germline assignment: CDR1 MNHEY and CDR2 SVGAGI. CDR3 length: 17 amino acids. The CDR3 region has the DNA TGTGCCAGCAGTTACAGCGGGACTAGCGGGAGTGGAGGGGAGCTGTTTTTT. Residues: CASSYSGTSGSGGELFF.

There are a few counts of this clonotype. The rearrangement joins TRBV5-1 to TRBJ2-7; 10 bases are shared with TRBD1. The CDR3 sequence is 16 residues long. Unmatched junction bases numbered 8, after V lost 2 bases and J lost 3 bases. Germline V gene sequence: CDR1 SGHRS, CDR2 YFSETQ. DNA of the CDR3: TGCGCCAGCAGCTTTTTCGGGACAGGGGTCGACTACGAGCAGTACTTC. Translating it yields CASSFFGTGVDYEQYF.

V gene TRBV6-6 combines with J gene TRBJ1-6, with D perhaps matching TRBD1 (5 bases). The CDR3 runs 16 residues. Trimming shortened V by 6 bases and J by 2 bases, and 14 bases separated the two germline ends. Germline CDR1 reads MNHNY; CDR2 reads SVGAGI (reference sequence). As DNA, the CDR3 is TGTGCCAGCAGCCCCGGCAGGGTCGCCTATAATTCACCCCTCCACTTT. Translating gives CASSPGRVAYNSPLHF.

CDR3 nucleotides: TGTGCCAGCAGCGTAGTCACAGGGGACAATGAGCAGTTCTTC. It translates to CASSVVTGDNEQFF. This chain uses TRBV9 with TRBJ2-1; 7 nucleotides match TRBD1. Per the germline V gene, CDR1 is SGDLS and CDR2 is YYNGEE. CDR3 size: 14 residues. The junction had 2 bases not matched to a gene; V was cut back by 0 bases and J by 5 bases.

This chain connects TRBV6-6 to TRBJ1-1, with D tentatively TRBD1 (5 bases). This CDR3 is built from 14 residues. In germline, CDR1 is MNHNY, CDR2 SVGAGI (reference sequence). V lost 10 bases to trimming and J lost 1 base, with 16 bases between them. CDR3 DNA: TGTGCCACCCGGGGAGGGGCAGGGAACACTGAAGCTTTCTTT. Translation gives CATRGGAGNTEAFF.

The chain recombines TRBV2 with TRBJ2-1; D is unclear. V lost 0 bases and J lost 5, with 11 bases in between. Germline CDR1 SNHLY, CDR2 FYNNEI. This CDR3 has 15 residues. DNA for the CDR3: TGTGCCAGCAGTGAAGCGATAGTTGGGGACAATGAGCAGTTCTTC. This encodes CASSEAIVGDNEQFF.

The chain employs TRBV4-1 and TRBJ1-2; D is possibly TRBD1 (6 bases). From germline, CDR1 is MGHRA and CDR2 YSYEKL. CDR3 size: 16 residues. V lost 2 bases and J lost 10, with 23 bases in between. CDR3 region: CASSQSPIGGQGYYTF. The CDR3, as DNA: TGCGCCAGCAGCCAAAGCCCGATCGGGGGGCAAGGATACTACACCTTC.

As regards this clonotype: One end of the junction does not line up with germline, which may come from a read error. The chain combines TRBV30 with TRBJ1-1; D gene uncertain. This CDR3 comprises 12 residues. Germline CDR1 reads GTSNPN; CDR2 reads SVGIG (reference sequence). As DNA, the CDR3 is TGTGCCTGGTGCGGAACGAACACTGAAGTTTTCTTT. Its protein product is CAWCGTNTEVFF.

The V gene is TRBV6-4, the J gene TRBJ2-5; no firm D call. Germline CDR1 MRHNA, CDR2 SNTAGT. The V gene lost 6 bases and the J gene lost 5 bases, with 13 bases spanning the gap. The CDR3 is 13 residues long. The CDR3 bases are TGTGCCAGCAGACCCCCCCGGTTGGAGACCCAGTACTTC. Protein: CASRPPRLETQYF.

This clonotype occurred a few times. The chain has TRBV20-1 and TRBJ2-5; possible D gene TRBD2, 5 bases. Germline CDR1 and CDR2: DFQATT and SNEGSKA (reference sequence). The CDR3 consists of 16 residues. Trimming pared 0 bases from V and 2 bases from J, leaving 16 bases between. The CDR3 sequence is CSARDRVALWQETQYF. For the CDR3, the DNA is TGCAGTGCTAGAGATCGGGTAGCGCTTTGGCAAGAGACCCAGTACTTC.

This clonotype was observed once. V is TRBV2 and J is TRBJ2-1; tentative D call: TRBD1 (5 bases). This CDR3 has 15 amino acids. Germline V CDR1 and CDR2: SNHLY, FYNNEI. The V and J ends lost 8 bases and 6 bases respectively, with 20 bases between them. CDR3 DNA sequence: TGTGCCAGCTCGCTACAGGTTATGGGTCCCAATGAGCAGTTCTTC. It translates to CASSLQVMGPNEQFF.